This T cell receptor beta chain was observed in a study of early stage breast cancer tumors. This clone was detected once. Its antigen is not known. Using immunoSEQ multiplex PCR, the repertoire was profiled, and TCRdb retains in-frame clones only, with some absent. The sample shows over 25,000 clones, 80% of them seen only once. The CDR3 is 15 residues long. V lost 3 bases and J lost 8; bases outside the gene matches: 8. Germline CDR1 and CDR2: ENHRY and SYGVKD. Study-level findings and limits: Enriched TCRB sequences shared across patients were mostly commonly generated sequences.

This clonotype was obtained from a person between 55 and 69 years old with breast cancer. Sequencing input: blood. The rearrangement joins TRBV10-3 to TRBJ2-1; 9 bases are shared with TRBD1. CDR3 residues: CAISDWGQGTDEQFF. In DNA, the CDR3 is TGTGCCATCAGTGACTGGGGACAGGGTACCGATGAGCAGTTCTTC.